These T cell receptor beta chains were read from a single sample in a study of T cell responses to AZD1222 COVID-19 vaccine. Only in-frame clones appear in the TCRdb table, and some are missing; sequencing was by immunoSEQ multiplex PCR. Of more than 95,000 clones listed, around 89% are singletons. The specimen comprised peripheral blood, sampled on day 0 of AZD1222 vaccination. The receptors were sampled from an adult in good health. Both conserved end residues are part of each CDR3. Fields, in order: J gene, clone size, CDR3 length, V gene, D gene, CDR3 DNA, CDR3 protein. The D gene is left open where the match is weak. Clone size is not always given. Where it is, it says once, few, many or a class for expanded clones.

TRBJ2-1	NA	15	TRBV5-6	TRBD2	TGTGCCAGCAGCTTGAGACTAGCGGAATACAATGAGCAGTTCTTC	CASSLRLAEYNEQFF
TRBJ2-7	NA	14	TRBV7-9	TRBD1	TGTGCCAGCAGCATCGGGACAGGGGTGGACGAGCAGTACTTC	CASSIGTGVDEQYF
TRBJ2-3	NA	14	TRBV24-1	NA	TGTGCCACCAGTGACCCCGGTAGAAGGGATACGCAGTATTTT	CATSDPGRRDTQYF
TRBJ1-6	NA	15	TRBV5-1	TRBD1	TGCGCCAGCAGCTTAAATGGACAGGGAGGGTCACCCCTCCACTTT	CASSLNGQGGSPLHF
TRBJ2-5	NA	17	TRBV7-6	TRBD2	TGTGCCAGCAGCTCATCTCCTAGCGGGGGGCCTCAAGAGACCCAGTACTTC	CASSSSPSGGPQETQYF
TRBJ2-1	NA	14	TRBV2	NA	TGTGCCAGCACCACGGACAGCACCTACAATGAGCAGTTCTTC	CASTTDSTYNEQFF
TRBJ1-6	NA	14	TRBV28	NA	TGTGCCAGCAGAAGTGCGGGTGGAAATTCACCCCTCCACTTT	CASRSAGGNSPLHF
TRBJ2-4	NA	16	TRBV5-6	TRBD2	TGTGCCAGCAGCTTTAGCGGGGGGGCAGCCAAAAACATTCAGTACTTC	CASSFSGGAAKNIQYF
TRBJ2-3	NA	15	TRBV2	NA	TGTGCCAGCACCTTACAGGGAGTTGGCACAGATACGCAGTATTTT	CASTLQGVGTDTQYF
TRBJ1-5	once	13	TRBV24-1	TRBD1	TGTGCCACCAGTGATCTCAGGGGGCAGCCCCAGCATTTT	CATSDLRGQPQHF
TRBJ1-2	NA	15	TRBV6-6	NA	TGTGCCAGCAGTTACCATCCAGGGGTTGGTCCTGGCTACACCTTC	CASSYHPGVGPGYTF
TRBJ2-2	NA	12	TRBV29-1	TRBD1	TGCAGCGTTCTTCAGGGGGCCGGGGAGCTGTTTTTT	CSVLQGAGELFF
TRBJ1-2	NA	12	TRBV6-2/TRBV6-3	NA	TGTGCCAGCAGTTACGGGAGCTATGGCTACACCTTC	CASSYGSYGYTF
TRBJ2-3	NA	15	TRBV3-1/TRBV3-2	TRBD1	TGTGCCAGCAGCCAATTCAGGGGGCTGACAGATACGCAGTATTTT	CASSQFRGLTDTQYF
TRBJ1-2	NA	15	TRBV15	NA	TGTGCCACCAGCAGAGATCCTGACGGATACTATGGCTACACCTTC	CATSRDPDGYYGYTF
TRBJ2-1	once	13	TRBV29-1	TRBD2	TGCAGCGTTGCTGTGACTAGCGTCAATGAGCAGTTCTTC	CSVAVTSVNEQFF
TRBJ1-1	NA	14	TRBV2	TRBD1	TGTGCCAGCAGGATTGACAGGGGGGTGGCTGAAGCTTTCTTT	CASRIDRGVAEAFF